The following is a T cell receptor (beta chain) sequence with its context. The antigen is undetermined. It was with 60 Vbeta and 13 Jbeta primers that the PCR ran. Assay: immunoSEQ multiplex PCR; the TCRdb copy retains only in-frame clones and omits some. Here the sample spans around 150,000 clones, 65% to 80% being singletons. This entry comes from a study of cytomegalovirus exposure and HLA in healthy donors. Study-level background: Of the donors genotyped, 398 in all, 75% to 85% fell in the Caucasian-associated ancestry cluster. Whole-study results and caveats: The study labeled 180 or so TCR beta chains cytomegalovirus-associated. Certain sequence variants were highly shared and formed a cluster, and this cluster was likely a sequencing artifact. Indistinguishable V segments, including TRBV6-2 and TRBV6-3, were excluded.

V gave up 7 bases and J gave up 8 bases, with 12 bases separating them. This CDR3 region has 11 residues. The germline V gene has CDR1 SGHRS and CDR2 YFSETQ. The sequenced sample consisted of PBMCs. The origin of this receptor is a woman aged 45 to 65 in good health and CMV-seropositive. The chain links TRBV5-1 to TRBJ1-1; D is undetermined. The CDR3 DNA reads TGCGCCAGCGGGGATACGGGGGAAGCTTTCTTT. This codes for CASGDTGEAFF.